Detailed here is one T cell receptor (beta chain). TCRdb redid the calling of the RT-PCR reads with MiXCR, one entry per CDR3 protein. The sample holds some 550,000 distinct CDR3 sequences, roughly 25% seen once. Germline values: CDR1 SGHRS, CDR2 YFSETQ. CDR3 length: 16 amino acids. V dropped 5 bases and J dropped 4; count of bases not matched to a gene: 8. The data were obtained in a study of response to subunit inactivated influenza vaccine. This sample also belongs to another study, concerning T cells expressing NK-cell markers. This second study notes: The cDNA for TCR beta came from 5'RACE template switching with UMIs.

This receptor was taken from a man in his fifties or sixties who received an inactivated influenza vaccine. The V gene is TRBV5-1, the J gene TRBJ2-3, with 12 bases lining up with TRBD2. The sequencing used CD4+ T cells sorted from PBMCs, collected approximately 12 days after vaccination. In nucleotides, the CDR3 is TGCGCCAGCAGTCATGGGACTAGCGGGCGCGCAGATACGCAGTATTTT. This sequence encodes CASSHGTSGRADTQYF.